These 31 T cell receptor beta chains came from one sample sequenced in a study of CD8+ T cells in alopecia areata. Sequencing relied on a cDNA template that was reverse transcribed from extracted RNA. Profiling relied on immunoSEQ multiplex PCR, and the TCRdb table lists in-frame clones only, not all of them. The data show about 91,000 clones, 40% to 55% seen once. Specimen: CD4+ T cells sorted from blood. The receptors were gathered from a human donor with alopecia areata.

The chain is built from TRBV29-1 and TRBJ2-7; a weak D match, TRBD1 (6 bases). This CDR3 contains 11 residues. The V end was cut by 7 bases, the J end by 3 bases, with 10 bases between. Germline loops: CDR1 SQVTM, CDR2 ANQGSEA. The CDR3, as DNA: TGCAGCGCGGGCAGGGGCTACGAGCAGTACTTC. It yields the protein CSAGRGYEQYF.

The chain couples TRBV28 to TRBJ2-7; D ambiguous. The germline CDR1 and CDR2 sequences are MDHEN and SYDVKM. The CDR3 consists of 17 residues. Between the trimmed V and J ends, which lost 1 base and 2 bases, there was a span of 18 bases. The CDR3 DNA follows: TGTGCCAGCAGTTTATCCAACCCCCTAGATACCGCCTACGAGCAGTACTTC. Translation: CASSLSNPLDTAYEQYF.

The chain recombines TRBV30 with TRBJ1-4; the match to TRBD1 covers 9 bases. Germline assignment: CDR1 GTSNPN and CDR2 SVGIG (reference sequence). The CDR3 sequence is 13 residues long. The V segment lost 7 bases and the J segment 7 bases; nucleotides outside the gene matches: 7. CDR3 loop: CAFATGGFEKLFF. CDR3 nucleotides: TGTGCCTTCGCGACAGGGGGGTTTGAAAAACTGTTTTTT.

The chain carries TRBV29-1 and TRBJ2-7, with 9 bases that match TRBD1. The V and J ends lost 7 bases and 3 bases, in that order; junction bases with no gene match: 4. The germline V gene encodes CDR1 SQVTM and CDR2 ANQGSEA. CDR3 length: 12 residues. The chain's CDR3 is CSAGDRDYEQYF. Here the CDR3 DNA reads TGCAGCGCTGGGGACAGGGACTACGAGCAGTACTTC.

This sequence joins TRBV30 and TRBJ2-1; D assignment may be TRBD1 or TRBD2 (5 bases each). Trimming left V 8 bases short and J 8 bases short, with 22 bases between. Per the germline V gene, CDR1 is GTSNPN and CDR2 is SVGIG (reference sequence). The CDR3 consists of 14 residues. DNA of the CDR3: TGTGCCGGGACCCGTAGAGGGCCAATGGATGAGCAGTTCTTC. The encoded protein is CAGTRRGPMDEQFF.

The gene calls are TRBV29-1 and TRBJ1-1; 8 bases fit TRBD1. V was pared by 6 bases and J by 3 bases, with 3 bases of the junction left unmatched. This CDR3 region has 12 residues. Germline V gene lookup returns CDR1 SQVTM and CDR2 ANQGSEA. The CDR3 loop reads CSVDRGDTEAFF. The CDR3 DNA sequence: TGCAGCGTCGACAGGGGTGACACTGAAGCTTTCTTT.

This clone appeared a few times. This chain connects TRBV18 to TRBJ2-7; TRBD2 matches 12 bases. Looked up from germline, CDR1 is KGHSH and CDR2 is LQKENI. J gave up 3 bases and V 3 bases, and 6 bases lay outside the gene matches. The CDR3 runs to 16 residues. The CDR3 is CASSPPGLAGIYEQYF. CDR3 DNA sequence: TGTGCCAGCTCACCCCCGGGACTAGCGGGTATCTACGAGCAGTACTTC.

The sample holds one count of this clone. The V call is TRBV5-4, the J call TRBJ2-1; perhaps TRBD2 as D (7 bases). Germline V gene lookup returns CDR1 SGHNT and CDR2 YYREEE (reference sequence). V lost 3 bases and J 7 bases, leaving 14 bases between the germline ends. CDR3 size: 14 residues. The CDR3 reads CASSSAAGANEQFF. The DNA for the CDR3 is TGTGCCAGCAGCTCGGCGGCGGGGGCGAATGAGCAGTTCTTC.

V usage is TRBV29-1 and J usage is TRBJ2-5; tentatively, D is TRBD1 (6 bases). From germline, CDR1 is SQVTM and CDR2 ANQGSEA. This CDR3 comprises 13 residues. V lost 8 bases and J lost 0, with 13 bases in between. Here the CDR3 reads CSLWGTNQETQYF. The DNA for the CDR3 is TGCAGCCTGTGGGGGACAAACCAAGAGACCCAGTACTTC.

This chain uses TRBV7-9 with TRBJ1-6; D may be TRBD1 (5 bases). The CDR3 sequence is 12 residues long. Germline values: CDR1 SEHNR, CDR2 FQNEAQ (reference sequence). V dropped 1 base and J dropped 18 bases, with 13 bases sitting between them. For the CDR3, the DNA is TGTGCCAGCAGCTTAGATTCCGGGACGGGCCACTTT. Residues: CASSLDSGTGHF.

The chain has TRBV29-1 and TRBJ1-2; maybe TRBD1 (5 bases). Looked up from germline, CDR1 is SQVTM and CDR2 is ANQGSEA. V lost 4 bases and J 12 bases, leaving 18 bases between the germline ends. CDR3 length: 12 amino acids. The chain's CDR3 is CSVVGGTAVDTF. The CDR3 nucleotides read TGCAGCGTTGTTGGGGGGACGGCAGTAGACACCTTC. Drawing the rest from reference TRBV29-1 and TRBJ1-2, the complete variable domain is SAVISQKPSRDICQRGTSLTIQCQVDSQVTMMFWYRQQPGQSLTLIATANQGSEATYESGFVIDKFPISRPNLTFSTLTVSNMSPEDSSIYLCSVVGGTAVDTFGSGTRLTVV.

DNA of the CDR3: TGTGCCTGGAGTGCGGCCTTCCAAGAGACCCAGTACTTC. Translation gives CAWSAAFQETQYF. The chain joins TRBV30 to TRBJ2-5, with D hard to call. The germline V gene has CDR1 GTSNPN and CDR2 SVGIG (reference sequence). CDR3 size: 13 residues. V lost 1 base and J 1 base, leaving 7 bases between the germline ends.

The chain couples TRBV6-6 to TRBJ1-2; D remains unclear. Per the germline V gene, CDR1 is MNHNY and CDR2 is SVGAGI (reference sequence). V was cut by 6 bases and J by 4 bases, with 6 bases left in between. The CDR3 spans 11 residues. The DNA for the CDR3 is TGTGCCAGCAGGGCACCCTATGGCTACACCTTC. Translated: CASRAPYGYTF.

The CDR3 loop reads CASSSQGQETQYF. CDR3 sequence (DNA): TGTGCCAGCAGTTCACAGGGACAAGAGACCCAGTACTTC. The chain employs TRBV6-6 and TRBJ2-5; possible D gene TRBD1, 6 bases. CDR1 and CDR2 from the germline V gene are MNHNY and SVGAGI (reference sequence). The CDR3 has 13 residues. V was cut by 4 bases and J by 2 bases, with 8 bases left in between.

This clone was seen just once. V is TRBV30 and J is TRBJ1-2; D not resolved. Per the germline V gene, CDR1 is GTSNPN and CDR2 is SVGIG (reference sequence). The ends were cut back, 0 bases at V and 5 bases at J, with 4 bases in the middle. The CDR3 has 11 amino acids. The CDR3: CAWSVKYGYTF. CDR3 DNA: TGTGCCTGGAGTGTAAAATATGGCTACACCTTC.

This clone showed up just once. The chain is built from TRBV11-2 and TRBJ2-7; unclear D gene. CDR1 and CDR2 from the germline V gene are SGHAT and FQNNGV. The V end lost 1 base, the J end lost 1 base, and 5 bases lay between the germline ends. CDR3 length equals 13 residues. CDR3 loop: CASSLVRSYEQYF. As DNA, the CDR3 is TGTGCCAGCAGCTTAGTACGTTCCTACGAGCAGTACTTC.

The chain uses TRBV2 and TRBJ1-5, with D hard to call. V gave up 6 bases and J gave up 0 bases, with 12 bases separating them. The CDR3 is 15 residues long. The germline gives CDR1 SNHLY, CDR2 FYNNEI. The CDR3 is CASRGQTYSNQPQHF. The CDR3 DNA is TGTGCCAGCAGAGGCCAGACATATAGCAATCAGCCCCAGCATTTT.

The chain couples TRBV2 to TRBJ2-3; 8 nucleotides agree with TRBD2. The CDR3 covers 15 residues. Per the germline V gene, CDR1 is SNHLY and CDR2 is FYNNEI. Trimming cost V 4 bases and J 8 bases; bases outside gene matches: 11. In DNA, the CDR3 is TGTGCCAGCAGTGTTTTGTCGGGAGGGAGGGGTACGCAGTATTTT. This gives the protein CASSVLSGGRGTQYF.

The V and J genes are TRBV28 and TRBJ2-5; the D gene could be TRBD1 or TRBD2 (6 bases each). The CDR3 consists of 13 residues. Deletions cut 7 bases from V and 5 bases from J, with 14 bases between. Germline CDR1 MDHEN, CDR2 SYDVKM. CDR3 bases: TGTGCCAGCAATCGGCAGGGGAGGGAGACCCAGTACTTC. It encodes CASNRQGRETQYF.

This clone has just a few counts. The chain recombines TRBV18 with TRBJ2-3, with D unresolved. The CDR3 loop spans 12 amino acids. Trimming cost V 4 bases and J 4 bases, with 6 bases left between them. CDR1 and CDR2 (germline): KGHSH, LQKENI. The CDR3 here is CASSQYADTQYF. The CDR3 region has the DNA TGTGCCAGCTCACAGTACGCAGATACGCAGTATTTT.

V gene TRBV30 combines with J gene TRBJ1-4; no reliable D call. The CDR3 has 15 residues. Per germline, CDR1 GTSNPN and CDR2 SVGIG (reference sequence). V was shortened by 0 bases and J by 1 base, with 9 bases between the two germline ends. DNA for the CDR3: TGTGCCTGGAGTGTACATGACAAAACTAATGAAAAACTGTTTTTT. It yields the protein CAWSVHDKTNEKLFF.

The chain recombines TRBV30 with TRBJ2-1; possibly TRBD1 for D (5 bases). Germline-derived CDR1 and CDR2 are GTSNPN and SVGIG (reference sequence). The CDR3 has 12 amino acids. V dropped 1 base and J dropped 7 bases, with 8 bases sitting between them. CDR3 nucleotides: TGTGCCTGGAGTGCAGGGCGGAATGAGCAGTTCTTC. This gives the protein CAWSAGRNEQFF.

This clone was observed a handful of times. This chain connects TRBV29-1 to TRBJ2-7; D assignment may be TRBD1 or TRBD2 (5 bases each). Germline CDR1 SQVTM, CDR2 ANQGSEA. The CDR3 has 12 residues. V lost 1 base, J lost 2 bases, and 6 bases lay in between. CDR3 bases: TGCAGCGTTGAAGCGGGACCCTACGAGCAGTACTTC. Amino acid sequence: CSVEAGPYEQYF.

The chain links TRBV2 to TRBJ2-2; D might be TRBD1 (5 bases). Germline V gene sequence: CDR1 SNHLY, CDR2 FYNNEI. This CDR3 has 15 residues. With 5 bases removed from V and 4 bases from J, the gap between germline ends came to 14 bases. CDR3 sequence: CASSTGTPGTGELFF. For the CDR3, the DNA is TGTGCCAGCAGTACAGGCACGCCGGGCACCGGGGAGCTGTTTTTT.

This clone was seen a few times. V is TRBV29-1 and J is TRBJ2-1, with 9 nucleotides matching TRBD1. The ends lost 7 bases at V and 6 bases at J; junction bases unmatched: 10. Germline CDR1 SQVTM, CDR2 ANQGSEA. The CDR3 has 14 amino acids. CDR3: CSGRQGVNLNEQFF. As DNA, the CDR3 is TGCAGCGGAAGACAGGGGGTTAACCTCAATGAGCAGTTCTTC.

In its sample, this clone was seen a few times. This chain connects TRBV5-1 to TRBJ2-1, with D perhaps assigned TRBD1 or TRBD2 (5 bases each). This CDR3 is built from 16 residues. CDR1 is SGHRS, CDR2 YFSETQ, per germline. The V and J ends lost 0 bases and 0 bases respectively, with 10 bases between them. CDR3 in DNA: TGCGCCAGCAGCTTGGTACGGGGCCACTCCTACAATGAGCAGTTCTTC. Its protein product is CASSLVRGHSYNEQFF.

Here the CDR3 reads CASGDGDTQYF. The CDR3 region has the DNA TGTGCCAGCGGAGACGGCGATACGCAGTATTTT. V usage is TRBV28 and J usage is TRBJ2-3, with D hard to call. Germline CDR1 reads MDHEN; CDR2 reads SYDVKM. V was pared by 8 bases and J by 6 bases, with 9 bases between. This CDR3 has 11 residues.

The chain has TRBV6-5 and TRBJ1-6, with D tentatively TRBD1 (6 bases). Germline V gene data show CDR1 as MNHEY and CDR2 as SVGAGI. Trimming left V 8 bases short and J 7 bases short, with 15 bases between. The length of the CDR3 is 14 residues. The CDR3 DNA reads as TGTGCCAGCGCTCGGGACAAGGGCAATTCACCCCTCCACTTT. Its protein product is CASARDKGNSPLHF.

The gene calls are TRBV28 and TRBJ1-5; D is ambiguous. The CDR3 consists of 13 residues. CDR1 and CDR2 (germline): MDHEN, SYDVKM. V was clipped by 4 bases and J by 4 bases, with 8 bases between them. CDR3 coding DNA: TGTGCCAGCAGTTCCAGAAAGAATCAGCCCCAGCATTTT. It encodes CASSSRKNQPQHF.

This chain uses TRBV30 with TRBJ2-7, with TRBD1 identical over 7 bases. CDR3 length equals 13 residues. Per the germline V gene, CDR1 is GTSNPN and CDR2 is SVGIG (reference sequence). The V and J ends lost 5 bases and 5 bases, in that order; junction bases with no gene match: 9. The CDR3: CAWGRQGSDEQYF. The CDR3, as DNA: TGTGCCTGGGGGAGACAGGGCTCGGACGAGCAGTACTTC.

This clone was seen more than once but under ten times. The V gene is TRBV29-1, the J gene TRBJ2-1; 7 nucleotides match TRBD2. Germline values: CDR1 SQVTM, CDR2 ANQGSEA. V shed 2 bases, J shed 4 bases, and the junction held 8 bases outside the gene matches. CDR3 length equals 15 residues. The DNA for the CDR3 is TGCAGCGTTGAACTAGCGGAGGGGCTTTACAATGAGCAGTTCTTC. It is translated as CSVELAEGLYNEQFF.